This T cell receptor (beta chain) was recovered during a study of radiotherapy plus CTLA-4 blockade in lung cancer. For the study at large: Disease control was achieved by 31% of patients, and objective responses by about 19%.

TCRdb keeps only in-frame clones here, not all; method: immunoSEQ multiplex PCR. This table holds fewer than 75,000 clones, about nine tenths found once. The study's findings and limits: In blood, tumor-derived TCR clones expanded after radiotherapy plus ipilimumab. Among reported predictors of response, early blood T cell clone dynamics with interferon-beta performed best.

V lost 1 base and J lost 2, with 8 bases in between. In germline, CDR1 is SGHNT, CDR2 YENEEA. The CDR3 covers 15 residues. As for this clone: Antigen: not known.

The input for sequencing was peripheral blood, taken from a patient treated with radiotherapy plus ipilimumab. The rearrangement uses TRBV11-3 and TRBJ2-2, with D possibly TRBD1 on 5 matching bases. The receptor comes from a human donor with non-small cell lung cancer that progressed on radiotherapy plus ipilimumab. CDR3 loop: CASSLVTGNTGELFF. For the CDR3, the DNA is TGTGCCAGCAGCTTAGTAACAGGAAACACCGGGGAGCTGTTTTTT.